A selection of T cell receptor beta chains follows, all from one sample in a study of T cells in Graves' hyperthyroidism and ophthalmopathy. TCRdb reprocessed the multiplex PCR reads with MiXCR, giving one entry per CDR3 protein. This table holds hundreds of thousands of distinct CDR3 sequences, about 13% found once. Sample: blood. Source of these receptors: a woman between 40 and 55 years old with Graves' ophthalmopathy. Both conserved end residues are trimmed from each CDR3. The order of the fields is D gene, J gene, V gene, CDR3 protein. A D gene is named only where the DNA matches it firmly.

d_gene: TRBD2
j_gene: TRBJ2-1
v_gene: TRBV11-2
CDR3aa: ASSTLAGGFYNEQF

d_gene: TRBD1
j_gene: TRBJ1-1
v_gene: TRBV12-3/TRBV12-4
CDR3aa: ASSSGQGLVNTEAF

d_gene: .
j_gene: TRBJ2-7
v_gene: TRBV7-9
CDR3aa: ASARGGGVGEQY

d_gene: .
j_gene: TRBJ1-6
v_gene: TRBV6-1
CDR3aa: ASTPDYNSPLH

d_gene: .
j_gene: TRBJ2-5
v_gene: TRBV20-1
CDR3aa: SAIDREGGETQY

d_gene: .
j_gene: TRBJ2-1
v_gene: TRBV6-1
CDR3aa: ASSFGEFSNEQF

d_gene: .
j_gene: TRBJ2-5
v_gene: TRBV7-9
CDR3aa: ASSLVLRGQETQY

d_gene: .
j_gene: TRBJ2-2
v_gene: TRBV12-5
CDR3aa: ASGFLNPFTGELF

d_gene: TRBD1
j_gene: TRBJ1-6
v_gene: TRBV3-1
CDR3aa: ASSPETGGYSPLH

d_gene: .
j_gene: TRBJ1-2
v_gene: TRBV12-3/TRBV12-4
CDR3aa: ASSLGGSGYT

d_gene: TRBD1
j_gene: TRBJ2-7
v_gene: TRBV10-2
CDR3aa: ASRGRGDRGYEQY

d_gene: .
j_gene: TRBJ1-2
v_gene: TRBV6-2/TRBV6-3
CDR3aa: ASSDTGSVLGYT

d_gene: .
j_gene: TRBJ1-6
v_gene: TRBV4-1
CDR3aa: ASSPKQDPAYNSPLH

d_gene: .
j_gene: TRBJ2-2
v_gene: TRBV28
CDR3aa: ASSEQGLGGELF

d_gene: TRBD1
j_gene: TRBJ1-4
v_gene: TRBV15
CDR3aa: ATSKGQGALSNEKLF

d_gene: .
j_gene: TRBJ1-4
v_gene: TRBV3-1
CDR3aa: ASSQQGQREKLF

d_gene: .
j_gene: TRBJ1-2
v_gene: TRBV29-1
CDR3aa: SVVRGGYGYT

d_gene: .
j_gene: TRBJ1-1
v_gene: TRBV18
CDR3aa: ASSPVRGGKNTEAF

d_gene: TRBD1
j_gene: TRBJ1-2
v_gene: TRBV7-2
CDR3aa: ASSLDGQGGYT

d_gene: .
j_gene: TRBJ1-5
v_gene: TRBV6-1
CDR3aa: ASSENSLLQPQH

d_gene: .
j_gene: TRBJ1-2
v_gene: TRBV3-1
CDR3aa: ASSPSPEGGYT

d_gene: .
j_gene: TRBJ1-6
v_gene: TRBV10-1
CDR3aa: ASTQGWTSPLH

d_gene: .
j_gene: TRBJ2-7
v_gene: TRBV4-1
CDR3aa: ASSPGWRDRGEQY

d_gene: .
j_gene: TRBJ2-7
v_gene: TRBV12-3/TRBV12-4
CDR3aa: ASANRGAYKQY

d_gene: TRBD2
j_gene: TRBJ2-1
v_gene: TRBV7-6
CDR3aa: ASSLAPTTSGRAYNEQF

d_gene: TRBD1
j_gene: TRBJ1-1
v_gene: TRBV11-2
CDR3aa: ASSVGTGGEGTEAF

d_gene: .
j_gene: TRBJ2-5
v_gene: TRBV2
CDR3aa: ASSPQGQETQY

d_gene: .
j_gene: TRBJ1-1
v_gene: TRBV10-3
CDR3aa: AISPHSNTEAF

d_gene: .
j_gene: TRBJ1-1
v_gene: TRBV12-3/TRBV12-4
CDR3aa: ASSSTGRGVVAF

d_gene: .
j_gene: TRBJ1-5
v_gene: TRBV2
CDR3aa: ASRAKPQGASNQPQH

d_gene: .
j_gene: TRBJ1-1
v_gene: TRBV30
CDR3aa: AWSWDGNTEAF

d_gene: .
j_gene: TRBJ1-1
v_gene: TRBV18
CDR3aa: ASSLGHKNTEAF

d_gene: .
j_gene: TRBJ2-4
v_gene: TRBV29-1
CDR3aa: SVEEVGIQY

d_gene: .
j_gene: TRBJ2-7
v_gene: TRBV29-1
CDR3aa: SVGQTYEQY

d_gene: TRBD2
j_gene: TRBJ2-1
v_gene: TRBV3-1
CDR3aa: ASSLTWTSGTYNEQF

d_gene: TRBD2
j_gene: TRBJ2-1
v_gene: TRBV12-3/TRBV12-4
CDR3aa: ASSVVLAGVDEQF

d_gene: .
j_gene: TRBJ1-1
v_gene: TRBV10-2
CDR3aa: ASQRKIQGMNTEAF

d_gene: TRBD2
j_gene: TRBJ2-1
v_gene: TRBV5-1
CDR3aa: ASSRELAGAGEQF

d_gene: TRBD1
j_gene: TRBJ1-2
v_gene: TRBV5-4
CDR3aa: ASSSDRGQNVGYT

d_gene: .
j_gene: TRBJ2-1
v_gene: TRBV9
CDR3aa: TSSVLGGGLNEQF

d_gene: .
j_gene: TRBJ2-1
v_gene: TRBV10-1
CDR3aa: ASSDPTGLPFNEQF

d_gene: .
j_gene: TRBJ2-7
v_gene: TRBV28
CDR3aa: ASRPTGTFSYEQY

d_gene: .
j_gene: TRBJ2-7
v_gene: TRBV6-1
CDR3aa: ASSEKGRGNEQY

d_gene: TRBD2
j_gene: TRBJ2-1
v_gene: TRBV9
CDR3aa: ASSVGGLAGMEQF

d_gene: TRBD2
j_gene: TRBJ2-5
v_gene: TRBV20-1
CDR3aa: SAWTSGGKETQY

d_gene: .
j_gene: TRBJ1-3
v_gene: TRBV20-1
CDR3aa: SAPKAGPNSGNTIY

d_gene: TRBD2
j_gene: TRBJ2-7
v_gene: TRBV7-9
CDR3aa: ASSSTSALNYEQY

d_gene: TRBD1
j_gene: TRBJ1-1
v_gene: TRBV2
CDR3aa: ASSGQGGQAF

d_gene: TRBD2
j_gene: TRBJ2-7
v_gene: TRBV13
CDR3aa: ASSLIRGREVSGGYEQY

d_gene: .
j_gene: TRBJ1-1
v_gene: TRBV6-5
CDR3aa: ASSYSFPTLNTEAF

d_gene: TRBD1
j_gene: TRBJ1-6
v_gene: TRBV19
CDR3aa: ASSIPRGPGNSPLH

d_gene: .
j_gene: TRBJ1-6
v_gene: TRBV12-5
CDR3aa: ASGWWAGSYNSPLH

d_gene: .
j_gene: TRBJ2-5
v_gene: TRBV28
CDR3aa: ASRGDTFIGHHGETQY

d_gene: .
j_gene: TRBJ2-5
v_gene: TRBV7-7
CDR3aa: ALGGRRETQY